This T cell receptor beta chain was captured in a study of T cells in Graves' hyperthyroidism and ophthalmopathy. The source material, RNA transcripts, was used to amplify TCR beta CDR3 regions. A first-round RT-PCR of the TCR CDR3 used the HTBI primer set. TCRdb ran MiXCR on the multiplex PCR reads and lists one entry per CDR3 protein. The repertoire holds roughly 280,000 distinct CDR3 sequences, with approximately 15% as singletons. This CDR3 contains 16 residues. Trimming took off 3 bases at V and 0 bases at J, with 16 bases between the two ends. Germline CDR1 is SGHRS and CDR2 is YFSETQ. This clonotype was recorded a few times.

The J gene is TRBJ2-7, the V gene TRBV5-1; a weak D match, TRBD1 (6 bases). The sequenced sample consisted of blood. This TCR was sampled from a woman in her sixties or seventies with Graves' ophthalmopathy. CDR3 amino acids: CASSSQGPGSSYEQYF. Written as DNA, the CDR3 is TGCGCCAGCAGCTCGCAGGGGCCGGGATCCTCCTACGAGCAGTACTTC.